This entry describes one TCR beta chain. Its antigen is still unknown. Base qualities are not at hand, and no much larger clone is one base apart. The sample belongs to a study of T cell responses to AZD1222 COVID-19 vaccine (dated by TCRdb to the early 2020s). About the full investigation: TCR sequencing covered 233 trial participants: 200 to 220 given two doses of AZD1222 and 26 given two doses of MenACWY control vaccine. Trial participants were enrolled by age into subgroups of 18-55, 56-69 and 70-plus years, and 148, 28 and 57 TCR-sequenced participants, respectively, were included in these subgroups. Overall study outcomes, separate from this receptor: Vaccine-associated CD4 TCRs spanned the whole spike protein, with dominant responses in regions 160-218 and 743-854. Reportedly, almost half of the unique spike-specific TCRs recognized epitopes lying outside the regions that are mutated in the B.1.351 and B.1.1.7 variants. Because no samples from the day 14 peak response were available, repertoires could be characterized only after the peak T cell response. Conclusions about previously exposed vaccinees are limited because only five or six AZD1222 recipients were SARS-CoV-2 seropositive at baseline. Most participants were white British and females outnumbered males, and the authors suggested that clonal diversity may have been underestimated. In the small 56-69-year group, the increase in depth fell short of significance, most likely because of low power. A significant rise in spike-specific TCR breadth and depth was observed after two AZD1222 doses relative to day 0 and relative to MenACWY recipients.

The CDR3 regions of human TCRbeta chains were analyzed by immunosequencing. The study's processing was this. TCRs in the repertoires were matched against a reference library of SARS-CoV-2-specific TCRs that had been generated with the MIRA antigen-specificity platform. Breadth was defined as the fraction of unique TCRs that were SARS-CoV-2-associated. Depth was defined as the fraction of total T cells that were SARS-CoV-2-associated. Each spike-specific TCR was assigned to its reactive spike region and to a CD4 or CD8 class using the MIRA data. Log10-transformed breadth and depth values were compared by one-way ANOVA with Sidak's multiple comparisons tests. Not all clones reach the TCRdb copy of this immuneACCESS table, which keeps in-frame sequences only. Checked studies attribute under half of the gap to unresolved V genes and leave the rest unexplained. V, J and clone size derive from that table, while D and trimming were established from the DNA sequence. In all, the sample holds some 200,000 clones, and 80% to 95% of those were seen once. The top ten clonotypes cover over 0.95% of the sample.

Per the publication, the time point label means: about 28 days (+/-7) after the second vaccine dose. AZD1222 recipients whose second dose came at about 4 weeks and those whose second dose came at about 12 weeks were combined into one group, since spike-specific TCR depth and breadth did not differ between the two schedules. Vaccinee samples were obtained from the UK trials COV001 and COV002, which included a single-blind randomized controlled phase 2/3 trial of AZD1222 (ChAdOx1 nCoV-19) in healthy adults. For TCRbeta chain sequencing, PBMC samples were collected from trial participants at day 0 and at day 28 after the second dose. Cut back by 7 bases and 0 bases, the V and J ends lie 12 bases apart. The CDR3 runs 13 residues from the cysteine to the phenylalanine. Only the CDR3 DNA stays, 39 bases, in frame from base 1. The germline V gene provides CDR1 SQVTM and CDR2 ANQGSEA.

This receptor was obtained from an adult who received the AZD1222 COVID-19 vaccine. Sequences were derived from peripheral blood, sampled 28 days after the second AZD1222 dose. The sequence links TRBV29-1 to TRBJ2-5; D gene: possibly TRBD1, on 6 matching bases. The sequenced DNA is TGCAGCGCCCCTGGGGGCGACCAAGAGACCCAGTACTTC. It specifies CSAPGGDQETQYF. With all but the CDR3 taken from the reference TRBV29-1 and TRBJ2-5 genes, the full variable domain is: SAVISQKPSRDICQRGTSLTIQCQVDSQVTMMFWYRQQPGQSLTLIATANQGSEATYESGFVIDKFPISRPNLTFSTLTVSNMSPEDSSIYLCSAPGGDQETQYFGPGTRLLVL.